A single sample is the source of the 16 T cell receptor beta chains below, sequenced in a study of STAT5B mutations in CD4+ large granular lymphocyte leukemia. This table comes from immunoSEQ multiplex PCR, and its TCRdb copy is limited to in-frame clones, with some not included. The sample has about 30,000 clones; 65% to 80% are singletons. The specimen was CD4+ T cells from blood buffy coats. The source is a human donor in good health.

V is TRBV5-1 and J is TRBJ1-6; 9 positions agree with TRBD1. Per germline, CDR1 SGHRS and CDR2 YFSETQ. CDR3 length: 15 residues. With 3 bases clipped from V and 9 bases from J, the junction kept 7 bases outside the gene matches. CDR3 amino acids: CASSWGDREGSPLHF. Here the CDR3 DNA reads TGCGCCAGCAGCTGGGGGGACAGGGAAGGTTCACCCCTCCACTTT.

This chain joins TRBV28 and TRBJ1-4; perhaps TRBD1 as D (5 bases). This CDR3 region has 14 residues. V was pared by 10 bases and J by 8 bases, with 20 bases between. Germline loops: CDR1 MDHEN, CDR2 SYDVKM. The CDR3, as DNA: TGTGCCATCAGCGGGTGGGGGGAAAGGGAAAAACTGTTTTTT. Its protein product is CAISGWGEREKLFF.

J is TRBJ1-5 and V is TRBV5-1; D uncertain. The germline V and J ends were trimmed by 0 bases and 0 bases, with 10 bases remaining between them. Per the germline V gene, CDR1 is SGHRS and CDR2 is YFSETQ. This CDR3 is 16 amino acids long. CDR3 amino acids: CASSLEGGRSNQPQHF. DNA of the CDR3: TGCGCCAGCAGCTTGGAGGGAGGCCGTAGCAATCAGCCCCAGCATTTT. Full variable domain (rest looked up from reference TRBV5-1 and TRBJ1-5): KAGVTQTPRYLIKTRGQQVTLSCSPISGHRSVSWYQQTPGQGLQFLFEYFSETQRNKGNFPGRFSGRQFSNSRSEMNVSTLELGDSALYLCASSLEGGRSNQPQHFGDGTRLSIL.

This chain connects TRBV7-8 to TRBJ2-1; D is unclear. This CDR3 spans 16 amino acids. CDR1 SGHVS and CDR2 FQNEAQ come from the germline V gene. Trimming took 1 base from V and 0 from J, leaving 10 bases between them. The CDR3 DNA follows: TGTGCCAGCAGCTTAGTGGTAAACCCCTCCTACAATGAGCAGTTCTTC. Protein: CASSLVVNPSYNEQFF.

The J gene is TRBJ2-3, the V gene TRBV4-2; TRBD2 is a possible D gene (6 bases). Trimming took off 0 bases at V and 0 bases at J, with 16 bases between the two ends. Looked up from germline, CDR1 is LGHNA and CDR2 is YNFKEQ. The CDR3 totals 18 residues. CDR3 amino acids: CASSQDHGSRGSTDTQYF. Written as DNA, the CDR3 is TGTGCCAGCAGCCAAGATCACGGTAGCCGGGGGAGCACAGATACGCAGTATTTT.

The chain couples TRBV7-9 to TRBJ1-5; D gene uncertain. V lost 2 bases and J lost 4, with 12 bases in between. CDR1 is SEHNR, CDR2 FQNEAQ, per germline (reference sequence). This CDR3 has 15 amino acids. CDR3 sequence: CASSLSRSGNQPQHF. CDR3 nucleotides: TGTGCCAGCAGCTTAAGCAGGAGCGGTAATCAGCCCCAGCATTTT.

This clone was detected only a few times. V and J are TRBV19 and TRBJ1-1, with D possibly being TRBD1 (5 bases). The CDR3 spans 15 residues. Trimming shortened V by 4 bases and J by 0 bases, and 12 bases separated the two germline ends. The germline CDR1 and CDR2 sequences are LNHDA and SQIVND (reference sequence). As DNA, the CDR3 is TGTGCCAGTAGTAACTCGGGACGGATGAACACTGAAGCTTTCTTT. Translation gives CASSNSGRMNTEAFF.

This chain connects TRBV2 to TRBJ2-2, with D uncertain. Trimming took off 7 bases at V and 7 bases at J, with 16 bases between the two ends. CDR1 SNHLY and CDR2 FYNNEI come from the germline V gene. The length of the CDR3 is 14 residues. Here the CDR3 reads CASTYNFYYGELFF. CDR3 sequence (DNA): TGTGCCAGCACCTATAATTTTTATTACGGGGAGCTGTTTTTT.

The rearrangement joins TRBV5-1 to TRBJ1-2; D is unclear. Looked up from germline, CDR1 is SGHRS and CDR2 is YFSETQ. V dropped 0 bases and J dropped 2 bases, with 5 bases sitting between them. The CDR3 sequence is 13 residues long. Here the CDR3 DNA reads TGCGCCAGCAGCTTGGGGCAAAACTATGGCTACACCTTC. This encodes CASSLGQNYGYTF.

The rearrangement uses TRBV11-2 and TRBJ2-1; TRBD2 agrees at 7 bases. The CDR3 extends over 15 amino acids. The V segment lost 6 bases and the J segment 9 bases; nucleotides outside the gene matches: 14. The germline V gene has CDR1 SGHAT and CDR2 FQNNGV. The CDR3 spells CASSLKRGGEAEQFF. The CDR3 bases are TGTGCCAGCAGTCTCAAGCGGGGCGGCGAGGCTGAGCAGTTCTTC.

V is TRBV5-6 and J is TRBJ1-2; a weak D match, TRBD1 (6 bases). This CDR3 comprises 13 residues. Germline V gene lookup returns CDR1 SGHDT and CDR2 YYEEEE. V lost 5 bases and J 4 bases, leaving 12 bases between the germline ends. CDR3 in DNA: TGTGCCAGCAGATACGGGACAACCTATGGCTACACCTTC. This encodes CASRYGTTYGYTF.

The chain carries TRBV5-3 and TRBJ2-7; D might be TRBD2 (6 bases). TRBV5-3 is sorted into the ORF group, with uncertain function. This CDR3 comprises 16 residues. V gave up 4 bases and J gave up 0 bases, with 17 bases separating them. The CDR3 DNA is TGTGCCAGAAGCCTACCTTCGGGGGTGGTCTCCTACGAGCAGTACTTC. Its translation: CARSLPSGVVSYEQYF.

The V gene is TRBV23-1, the J gene TRBJ1-1, with D perhaps matching TRBD1 (5 bases). TRBV23-1 belongs to the ORF category, with a function that is uncertain. The V end was cut by 0 bases, the J end by 0 bases, with 20 bases between. CDR3 length equals 19 residues. CDR3 DNA sequence: TGCGCCAGCAGTCAATCGGAGGTTAGACAGACTGAAATGAACACTGAAGCTTTCTTT. Its translation is CASSQSEVRQTEMNTEAFF.

This chain joins TRBV5-1 and TRBJ1-1, with D possibly matching TRBD1 (6 bases). Trimming stripped 2 bases from V and 5 bases from J, with 10 bases between. Germline assignment: CDR1 SGHRS and CDR2 YFSETQ. The CDR3 totals 13 residues. The CDR3 spells CASSLGGGTEAFF. The CDR3 nucleotides are TGCGCCAGCAGCTTAGGGGGGGGGACTGAAGCTTTCTTT.

As for this clone: At one of its ends the junction is not consistent with the germline gene, which may arise from a read error. The chain carries TRBV5-1 and TRBJ2-1; D is uncertain. The CDR3 sequence is 15 residues long. Per the germline V gene, CDR1 is SGHRS and CDR2 is YFSETQ. This CDR3 is CASTLDGPSYNEQFF. The CDR3, as DNA: TGCGCCAGCACCTTGGATGGGCCCTCCTACAATGAGCAGTTCTTC.

The chain is built from TRBV6-1 and TRBJ1-1; possible D gene TRBD1, 5 bases. Germline CDR1 MNHNS, CDR2 SASEGT. The CDR3 extends over 15 amino acids. With 2 bases removed from V and 4 bases from J, the gap between germline ends came to 14 bases. The CDR3 nucleotides are TGTGCCAGCAGTGAAATTGCCAGGGTGGGCACTGAAGCTTTCTTT. The encoded protein is CASSEIARVGTEAFF.